These 12 T cell receptor beta chains were all obtained from the same sample, sequenced in a study of read filtering for tumor transcriptome and immune sequencing. From about 400 ng of RNA, a library with molecular barcoded alpha/delta and beta/gamma adaptors was made. TCRdb ran MiXCR on the reads and lists one entry per CDR3 protein. The profile shows about 38,000 distinct CDR3 sequences, about an eighth of them singletons. The material sequenced was a population of CD138-negative cells sorted from bone marrow. These receptors were collected from a donor aged 40 or older with multiple myeloma.

This clonotype was detected many times. V and J are TRBV30 and TRBJ2-4; D gene ambiguous. V lost 1 base and J lost 0, with 7 bases in between. The V gene's germline CDR1 is GTSNPN and CDR2 SVGIG (reference sequence). The CDR3 extends over 14 amino acids. For the CDR3, the DNA is TGTGCCTGGAGTGCCGGCCTAGCCAAAAACATTCAGTACTTC. This gives the protein CAWSAGLAKNIQYF.

This clonotype was seen repeatedly, ten times or more. This sequence joins TRBV28 and TRBJ1-1; unclear D gene. Germline lookup yields CDR1 MDHEN and CDR2 SYDVKM. The CDR3 consists of 11 residues. V dropped 5 bases and J dropped 11 bases, with 12 bases sitting between them. DNA for the CDR3: TGTGCCAGCAGTGAAGACCAAGACGCTTTCTTT. This translates into CASSEDQDAFF.

Ten or more counts support this clonotype. The J gene is TRBJ2-7, the V gene TRBV18, with 15 positions matching TRBD2. Germline V gene sequence: CDR1 KGHSH, CDR2 LQKENI. The CDR3 spans 16 residues. J gave up 4 bases and V 5 bases, and 6 bases lay outside the gene matches. CDR3 loop: CASSSRTSGRVYEQYF. CDR3 bases: TGTGCCAGCTCATCCCGGACTAGCGGGAGGGTGTACGAGCAGTACTTC.

This clonotype was seen repeatedly, ten times or more. The V and J genes are TRBV7-2 and TRBJ2-7, with D unclear. With 5 bases removed from V and 3 bases from J, the gap between germline ends came to 14 bases. The germline gives CDR1 SGHTA, CDR2 FQGNSA. The CDR3 spans 14 residues. The CDR3 here is CASSRPLGSYEQYF. The CDR3 coding sequence is TGTGCCAGCAGCCGACCTCTCGGCAGCTACGAGCAGTACTTC.

This clonotype was observed many times. This rearrangement joins TRBV6-2 or TRBV6-3 to TRBJ2-1; 15 nucleotides align to TRBD2. In germline, CDR1 is MNHEY, CDR2 SVGEGT. Trimming took 4 bases from V and 2 from J; bases not matched to a gene: 3. The CDR3 is made up of 17 amino acids. CDR3 protein: CASSWGTSGRTYNEQFF. The CDR3 bases are TGTGCCAGCAGTTGGGGGACTAGCGGGAGGACCTACAATGAGCAGTTCTTC.

This clonotype was seen at least ten times. V and J are TRBV28 and TRBJ2-7; either TRBD1 or TRBD2 may fit D (6 bases each). Deletions cut 3 bases from V and 6 bases from J, with 18 bases between. The CDR3 loop spans 15 amino acids. Germline-derived CDR1 and CDR2 are MDHEN and SYDVKM. The CDR3 nucleotides are TGTGCCAGCAGTTTGGGGGGCAGCGTGGTATTCGAGCAGTACTTC. Amino acid sequence: CASSLGGSVVFEQYF.

Ten or more counts support this clonotype. The chain links TRBV12-3 or TRBV12-4 to TRBJ1-6, with D maybe TRBD1 (5 bases). Trimming took 6 bases from V and 7 from J, leaving 10 bases between them. This CDR3 is built from 13 residues. DNA of the CDR3: TGTGCCAGCAGCGGGACGGAAAATTCACCCCTCCACTTT. Translating gives CASSGTENSPLHF.

A remark on this clonotype: This probably arose from a read error, given a far larger clone one base away. The gene calls are TRBV5-3 and TRBJ2-1; D is perhaps TRBD1 or TRBD2 (5 bases each). TRBV5-3 is given ORF status, its function remaining uncertain. This CDR3 has 17 amino acids. This chain's CDR3 is CASSLDLRDPPHNEQFF. The CDR3 coding sequence is TGCGCCAGCAGCTTGGATCTTCGGGACCCACCTCACAATGAGCAGTTCTTC.

This clonotype is categorized as large (0.1 to 1%). V usage is TRBV29-1 and J usage is TRBJ2-7, with 8 bases fitting TRBD1. Germline CDR1 and CDR2: SQVTM and ANQGSEA. This CDR3 region has 12 residues. V lost 4 bases to trimming and J lost 5 bases; unmatched junction nucleotides: 4. As DNA, the CDR3 is TGCAGCGTTGGGACAGGGACCAACGAGCAGTACTTC. This translates into CSVGTGTNEQYF.

There are many counts of this clonotype. V is TRBV4-2 and J is TRBJ2-7, with TRBD2 matching 9 bases. The ends lost 1 base at V and 2 bases at J; junction bases unmatched: 3. Germline V gene lookup returns CDR1 LGHNA and CDR2 YNFKEQ. The CDR3 contains 15 residues. CDR3 DNA sequence: TGTGCCAGCAGCCAAGGCAGCGGGAGGACCTACGAGCAGTACTTC. Translating gives CASSQGSGRTYEQYF.

The table lists this clonotype with many counts. The chain carries TRBV6-6 and TRBJ1-6, with 8 bases identical to TRBD1. From germline, CDR1 is MNHNY and CDR2 SVGAGI (reference sequence). CDR3 length: 16 amino acids. The junction had 11 bases not matched to a gene; V was cut back by 6 bases and J by 7 bases. The CDR3 nucleotides are TGTGCCAGCAGCCCCCCGACAGGGGAGATGAATTCACCCCTCCACTTT. Protein sequence: CASSPPTGEMNSPLHF.

For this clonotype: It may be a read error: a sequence one base away is much more abundant. Since no conserved phenylalanine or tryptophan closes the CDR3, a read error is the likely cause. This chain uses TRBV28 with TRBJ2-7; 7 bases line up with TRBD1. Germline values: CDR1 MDHEN, CDR2 SYDVKM. The CDR3 has 13 residues. The V gene end was trimmed by 5 bases and the J gene end by 2 bases; junction bases not matched to a gene: 3. CDR3 DNA: TGTGCCAGCAGTAACAGGGGCCCCTACGAGCAGTACTCC. The encoded protein is CASSNRGPYEQYS.